One and the same sample provided the 19 T cell receptor beta chains below, sequenced in a study of blood T cell repertoires in COVID-19. The repertoire was sequenced with immunoSEQ multiplex PCR; TCRdb's copy has only in-frame clones and lacks some. The sample comprises tens of thousands of clones, under 90% of which are singletons, and approximately 2.5% rests with the top ten. Sequenced sample: peripheral blood. The receptors were gathered from a woman older than 75 with COVID-19, enrolled during active disease.

The chain uses TRBV25-1 and TRBJ1-3; D is ambiguous. CDR1 MGHDK and CDR2 SYGVNS come from the germline V gene. Trimming pared 2 bases from V and 0 bases from J, leaving 8 bases between. This CDR3 has 15 residues. For the CDR3, the DNA is TGTGCCAGCAGTGAAAAACTACACTCTGGAAACACCATATATTTT. Encoded protein: CASSEKLHSGNTIYF.

The chain links TRBV28 to TRBJ2-7; D is perhaps TRBD1 (7 bases). CDR1 is MDHEN, CDR2 SYDVKM, per germline. The V end was cut by 6 bases, the J end by 3 bases, with 18 bases between. This CDR3 comprises 15 residues. CDR3 coding DNA: TGTGCCAGCAGCAGCCGGGGGACAGCAATCTACGAGCAGTACTTC. Translated, it gives CASSSRGTAIYEQYF.

The J gene is TRBJ2-3, the V gene TRBV18; D ambiguous. Looked up from germline, CDR1 is KGHSH and CDR2 is LQKENI. There are 14 residues in the CDR3. Trimming stripped 4 bases from V and 0 bases from J, with 8 bases between. The CDR3 sequence is CASSLGTSTDTQYF. The CDR3, as DNA: TGTGCCAGCTCACTCGGTACTAGCACAGATACGCAGTATTTT.

This chain joins TRBV6-5 and TRBJ1-5, with D possibly being TRBD1 (6 bases). The CDR3 totals 15 residues. CDR1 and CDR2 from the germline V gene are MNHEY and SVGAGI. Trimming cost V 3 bases and J 7 bases, with 16 bases left between them. In nucleotides, the CDR3 is TGTGCCAGCAGTTATTCAGGGGACCCTCGGCAGCCCCAGCATTTT. It encodes CASSYSGDPRQPQHF.

J is TRBJ1-3 and V is TRBV25-1, with 9 bases that match TRBD1. Losses at the gene ends were 4 bases for V and 2 bases for J; bases not matched to a gene: 3. There are 15 residues in the CDR3. Germline lookup yields CDR1 MGHDK and CDR2 SYGVNS. Here the CDR3 reads CASSAWTGAGNTIYF. The DNA for the CDR3 is TGTGCCAGCAGTGCTTGGACAGGGGCTGGAAACACCATATATTTT.

Here the CDR3 DNA reads TGTGCCAGCAGTGAAGCACTCGATGAAAACACCATATATTTT. It specifies CASSEALDENTIYF. The chain carries TRBV6-1 and TRBJ1-3; no definite D call. The CDR3 contains 14 residues. The germline V and J ends were trimmed by 0 bases and 6 bases, with 9 bases remaining between them. Per germline, CDR1 MNHNS and CDR2 SASEGT.

This sequence joins TRBV4-1 and TRBJ2-5; TRBD2 agrees at 10 bases. Losses at the gene ends were 0 bases for V and 3 bases for J; bases not matched to a gene: 4. The length of the CDR3 is 16 residues. Per germline, CDR1 MGHRA and CDR2 YSYEKL. CDR3 DNA sequence: TGCGCCAGCAGCCAAGATCCCCTAGCGGGGGAAGAGACCCAGTACTTC. It yields the protein CASSQDPLAGEETQYF.

CDR3 DNA sequence: TGTGCCACCAGTGACCCTAGCGGGAGGGCTCGGAATGAGCAGTTCTTC. Translated: CATSDPSGRARNEQFF. The chain carries TRBV24-1 and TRBJ2-1, with 12 nucleotides matching TRBD2. J gave up 7 bases and V 4 bases, and 7 bases lay outside the gene matches. The CDR3 runs to 16 residues. The V gene's germline CDR1 is KGHDR and CDR2 SFDVKD.

This clone was recorded once. This chain uses TRBV19 with TRBJ1-1; D possibly corresponds to TRBD1 (5 bases). The CDR3 totals 15 residues. V lost 3 bases, J lost 7 bases, and 18 bases lay in between. Germline CDR1 and CDR2: LNHDA and SQIVND (reference sequence). The CDR3 sequence: CASSIGQGAGREAFF. The CDR3 coding sequence is TGTGCCAGTAGTATCGGGCAGGGAGCGGGCCGTGAAGCTTTCTTT.

J is TRBJ1-1 and V is TRBV11-2; D gene uncertain. Germline V gene data show CDR1 as SGHAT and CDR2 as FQNNGV. This CDR3 has 13 amino acids. Trimming stripped 5 bases from V and 1 base from J, with 8 bases between. CDR3 sequence reads: CASSPTKNTEAFF. Here the CDR3 DNA reads TGTGCCAGCAGCCCCACTAAGAACACTGAAGCTTTCTTT. Together with reference TRBV11-2 and TRBJ1-1, the CDR3 gives the full variable domain: EAGVAQSPRYKIIEKRQSVAFWCNPISGHATLYWYQQILGQGPKLLIQFQNNGVVDDSQLPKDRFSAERLKGVDSTLKIQPAKLEDSAVYLCASSPTKNTEAFFGQGTRLTVV.

The CDR3 DNA reads as TGTGCCAGTAGTCCGACAGGGGGCGGCACTGAAGCTTTCTTT. It yields the protein CASSPTGGGTEAFF. The chain employs TRBV19 and TRBJ1-1, with 10 bases identical to TRBD1. V lost 5 bases and J lost 4; bases outside the gene matches: 4. CDR3 length: 14 amino acids. The germline CDR1 and CDR2 sequences are LNHDA and SQIVND (reference sequence).

V and J are TRBV2 and TRBJ2-7; possibly TRBD2 for D (6 bases). Germline V CDR1 and CDR2: SNHLY, FYNNEI. The CDR3 is made up of 15 amino acids. V lost 5 bases, J lost 0 bases, and 14 bases lay in between. Written as DNA, the CDR3 is TGTGCCAGCAGTACCCAGCGGGCCCCCTCCTACGAGCAGTACTTC. This codes for CASSTQRAPSYEQYF.

The chain recombines TRBV15 with TRBJ2-3; 10 nucleotides agree with TRBD1. J was trimmed by 4 bases and V by 2 bases; bases with no gene match: 6. CDR1 and CDR2 from the germline V gene are LNHNV and YYDKDF (reference sequence). The CDR3 covers 16 residues. CDR3: CATSRSGTGASDTQYF. The CDR3 DNA sequence: TGTGCCACCAGCAGATCCGGGACAGGGGCGTCAGATACGCAGTATTTT.

This clone was observed a single time. The V and J genes are TRBV5-1 and TRBJ1-6; 12 nucleotides line up with TRBD1. Trimming took 4 bases from V and 15 from J; bases not matched to a gene: 8. The CDR3 runs to 14 residues. Looked up from germline, CDR1 is SGHRS and CDR2 is YFSETQ. This chain's CDR3 is CASSAGTGGLSLHF. The CDR3 DNA sequence: TGCGCCAGCAGCGCAGGGACAGGGGGCTTAAGCCTCCACTTT.

The chain recombines TRBV28 with TRBJ1-2; D unclear. In germline, CDR1 is MDHEN, CDR2 SYDVKM. Trimming removed 4 bases from V and 4 bases from J, with 10 bases in between. CDR3 length: 13 amino acids. CDR3 sequence (DNA): TGTGCCAGCAGTTCCCGGGGATCCTATGGCTACACCTTC. It codes for CASSSRGSYGYTF.

The CDR3 protein is CASSLATGVGNTIYF. In DNA form, the CDR3 reads TGTGCCAGCAGTTTAGCGACAGGGGTTGGAAACACCATATATTTT. The chain uses TRBV28 and TRBJ1-3; 8 positions agree with TRBD1. Germline lookup yields CDR1 MDHEN and CDR2 SYDVKM. This CDR3 has 15 amino acids. The ends lost 2 bases at V and 3 bases at J; junction bases unmatched: 3.

The chain has TRBV7-6 and TRBJ1-3; 7 bases map to TRBD1. CDR3 length: 15 amino acids. V lost 5 bases and J lost 0; bases outside the gene matches: 4. Germline V lookup: CDR1 SGHVS, CDR2 FNYEAQ. The CDR3 coding sequence is TGTGCCAGCAGCCCCGGACAGGACTCTGGAAACACCATATATTTT. This codes for CASSPGQDSGNTIYF.

This chain joins TRBV5-1 and TRBJ2-5; D is ambiguous. CDR3 length: 11 amino acids. V lost 8 bases and J 1 base, leaving 6 bases between the germline ends. The germline V gene has CDR1 SGHRS and CDR2 YFSETQ. CDR3 bases: TGCGCCAGTGGCCGCCAAGAGACCCAGTACTTC. Amino acids: CASGRQETQYF.

This chain's CDR3 is CASSLERAYNEQFF. The CDR3 nucleotides are TGTGCCAGCAGCTTGGAGAGGGCATACAATGAGCAGTTCTTC. V usage is TRBV5-4 and J usage is TRBJ2-1; a possible D gene is TRBD2 (5 bases). Trimming left V 0 bases short and J 4 bases short, with 8 bases between. Germline CDR1 is SGHNT and CDR2 is YYREEE (reference sequence). There are 14 residues in the CDR3. Together with reference TRBV5-4 and TRBJ2-1, the CDR3 gives the full variable domain: ETGVTQSPTHLIKTRGQQVTLRCSSQSGHNTVSWYQQALGQGPQFIFQYYREEENGRGNFPPRFSGLQFPNYSSELNVNALELDDSALYLCASSLERAYNEQFFGPGTRLTVL.